This note documents a single T cell receptor (beta chain) sequence. The sample comes from a study of CD8 T cells in Susac syndrome. In blood CD8+ and CD4+ T cells, TCR beta underwent sequencing. The multiple sclerosis controls consisted of treatment-naive patients with relapsing-remitting disease, either stable or active. The CD8+ and CD4+ T cells were negatively isolated, with the TEMRA cells enriched by FACS. Reverse transcription used 0.5 to 1 ug RNA and random hexamers. Across 54 Vbeta and 13 Jbeta, immunoSEQ multiplex PCR amplified TCR beta CDR3. From the immunoSEQ multiplex PCR reads, TCRdb called clonotypes with MiXCR, one entry per CDR3 protein. Here the sample spans 200,000 to 300,000 distinct CDR3 sequences, just over 90% being singletons. This receptor was obtained from a human donor with multiple sclerosis. Sequences were obtained from CD4+ T cells from PBMCs.

CDR3 nucleotides: TGCGCCAGCAGCCAAGATGGGGACAGGGAGTGGAGTGTCGATGGCTACACCTTC. It codes for CASSQDGDREWSVDGYTF. The rearrangement links TRBV4-1 to TRBJ1-2; 9 bases map to TRBD1. This CDR3 is built from 18 residues. The germline V gene has CDR1 MGHRA and CDR2 YSYEKL. The junction had 14 bases not matched to a gene; V was cut back by 0 bases and J by 6 bases.